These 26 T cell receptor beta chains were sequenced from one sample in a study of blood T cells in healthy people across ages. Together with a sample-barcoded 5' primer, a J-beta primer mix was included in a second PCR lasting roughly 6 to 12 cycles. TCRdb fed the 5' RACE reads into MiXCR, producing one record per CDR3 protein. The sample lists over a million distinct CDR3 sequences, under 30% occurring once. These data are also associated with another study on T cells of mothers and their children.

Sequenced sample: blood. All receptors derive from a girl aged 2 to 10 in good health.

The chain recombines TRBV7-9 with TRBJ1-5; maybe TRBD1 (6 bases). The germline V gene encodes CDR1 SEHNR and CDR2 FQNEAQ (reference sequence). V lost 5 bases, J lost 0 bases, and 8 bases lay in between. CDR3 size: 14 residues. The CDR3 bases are TGTGCCAGCAGCAAGGGGGGTAGCAATCAGCCCCAGCATTTT. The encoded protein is CASSKGGSNQPQHF.

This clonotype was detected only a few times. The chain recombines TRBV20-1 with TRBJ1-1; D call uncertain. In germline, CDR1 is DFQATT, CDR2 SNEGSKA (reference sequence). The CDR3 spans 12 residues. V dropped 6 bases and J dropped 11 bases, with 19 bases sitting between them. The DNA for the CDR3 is TGCAGTGCGGTATACAGCCCGGCAGAGGCTTTCTTT. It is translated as CSAVYSPAEAFF.

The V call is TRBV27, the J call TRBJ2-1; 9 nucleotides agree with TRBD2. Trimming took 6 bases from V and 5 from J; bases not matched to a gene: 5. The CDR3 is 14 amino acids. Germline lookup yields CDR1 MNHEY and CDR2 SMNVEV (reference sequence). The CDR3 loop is CASSLAGLNNEQFF. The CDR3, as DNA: TGTGCCAGCAGCCTAGCGGGGCTAAACAATGAGCAGTTCTTC.

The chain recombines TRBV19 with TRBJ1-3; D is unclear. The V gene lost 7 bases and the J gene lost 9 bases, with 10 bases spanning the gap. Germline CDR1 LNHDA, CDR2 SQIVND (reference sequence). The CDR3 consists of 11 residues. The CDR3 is CASMVWGTIYF. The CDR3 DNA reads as TGTGCCAGTATGGTGTGGGGCACCATATATTTT.

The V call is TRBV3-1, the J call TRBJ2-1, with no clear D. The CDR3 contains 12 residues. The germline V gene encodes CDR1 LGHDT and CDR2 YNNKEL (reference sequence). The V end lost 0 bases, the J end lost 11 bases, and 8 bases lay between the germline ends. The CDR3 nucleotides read TGTGCCAGCAGCCAAGATGCGGCCAAGCAGTTCTTC. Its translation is CASSQDAAKQFF.

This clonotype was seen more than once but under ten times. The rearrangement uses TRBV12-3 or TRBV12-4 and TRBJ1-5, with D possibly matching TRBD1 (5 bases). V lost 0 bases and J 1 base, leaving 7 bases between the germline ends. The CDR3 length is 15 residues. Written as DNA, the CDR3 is TGTGCCAGCAGTTTAGCGCAGGGAAGCAATCAGCCCCAGCATTTT. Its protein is CASSLAQGSNQPQHF.

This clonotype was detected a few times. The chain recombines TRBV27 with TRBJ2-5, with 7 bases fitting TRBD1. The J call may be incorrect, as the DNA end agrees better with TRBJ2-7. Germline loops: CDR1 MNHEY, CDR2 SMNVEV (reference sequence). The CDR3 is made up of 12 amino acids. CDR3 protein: CASGTDPNEQYF. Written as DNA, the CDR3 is TGTGCCAGCGGGACAGACCCAAACGAGCAGTACTTC.

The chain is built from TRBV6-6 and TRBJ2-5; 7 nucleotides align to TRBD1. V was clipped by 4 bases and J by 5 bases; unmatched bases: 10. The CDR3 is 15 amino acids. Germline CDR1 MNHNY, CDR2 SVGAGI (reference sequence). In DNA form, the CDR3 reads TGTGCCAGCAGTTCCCCGGGACAGCCGACGGAGACCCAGTACTTC. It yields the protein CASSSPGQPTETQYF.

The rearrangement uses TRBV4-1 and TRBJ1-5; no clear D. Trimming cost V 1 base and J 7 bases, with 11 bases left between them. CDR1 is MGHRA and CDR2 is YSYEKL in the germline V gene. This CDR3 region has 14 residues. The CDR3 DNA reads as TGCGCCAGCAGCCAAGTGACCTGGCGACAGCCCCAGCATTTT. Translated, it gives CASSQVTWRQPQHF.

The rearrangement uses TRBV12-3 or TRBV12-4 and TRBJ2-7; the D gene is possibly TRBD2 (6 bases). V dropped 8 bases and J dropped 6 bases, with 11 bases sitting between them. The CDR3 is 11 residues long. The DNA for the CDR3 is TGTGCCAGCCGGATGGGAGGCGAGCAGTACTTC. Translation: CASRMGGEQYF.

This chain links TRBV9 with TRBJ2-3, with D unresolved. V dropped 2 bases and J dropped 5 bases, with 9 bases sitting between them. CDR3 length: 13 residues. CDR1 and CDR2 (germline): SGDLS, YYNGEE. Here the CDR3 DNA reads TGTGCCAGCAGCGTTCCCGTAGAAGATACGCAGTATTTT. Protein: CASSVPVEDTQYF.

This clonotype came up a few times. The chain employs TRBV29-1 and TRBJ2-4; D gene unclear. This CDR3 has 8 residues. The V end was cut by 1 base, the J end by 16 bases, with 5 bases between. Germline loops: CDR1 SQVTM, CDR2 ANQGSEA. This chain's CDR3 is CSVEGGYF. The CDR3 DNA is TGCAGCGTTGAAGGGGGTTACTTC.

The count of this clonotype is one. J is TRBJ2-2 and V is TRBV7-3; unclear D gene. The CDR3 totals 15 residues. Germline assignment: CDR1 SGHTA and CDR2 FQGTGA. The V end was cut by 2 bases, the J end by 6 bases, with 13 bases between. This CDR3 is CASSLSALASGELFF. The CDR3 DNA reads TGTGCCAGCAGCTTATCAGCCTTGGCTTCCGGGGAGCTGTTTTTT.

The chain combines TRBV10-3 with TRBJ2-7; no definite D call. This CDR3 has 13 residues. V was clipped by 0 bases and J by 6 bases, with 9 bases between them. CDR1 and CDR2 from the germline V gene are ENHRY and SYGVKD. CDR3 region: CAISESSRIEQYF. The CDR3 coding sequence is TGTGCCATCAGTGAGTCAAGCAGGATCGAGCAGTACTTC.

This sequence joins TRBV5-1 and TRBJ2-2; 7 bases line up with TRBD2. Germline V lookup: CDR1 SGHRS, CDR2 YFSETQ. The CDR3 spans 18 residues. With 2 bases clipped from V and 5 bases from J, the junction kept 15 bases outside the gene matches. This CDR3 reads CASSLKTAAGLWTGELFF. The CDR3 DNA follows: TGCGCCAGCAGCTTAAAAACAGCAGCGGGGCTGTGGACCGGGGAGCTGTTTTTT.

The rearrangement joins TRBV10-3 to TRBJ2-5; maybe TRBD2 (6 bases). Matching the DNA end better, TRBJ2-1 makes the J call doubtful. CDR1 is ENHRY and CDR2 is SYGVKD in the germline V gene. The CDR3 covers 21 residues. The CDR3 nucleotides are TGTGCCATCAGTGGCCGGGCGGGGTTGGCAGTAAGCCCGAAAACATTTAATGAGCAGTTCTTC. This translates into CAISGRAGLAVSPKTFNEQFF.

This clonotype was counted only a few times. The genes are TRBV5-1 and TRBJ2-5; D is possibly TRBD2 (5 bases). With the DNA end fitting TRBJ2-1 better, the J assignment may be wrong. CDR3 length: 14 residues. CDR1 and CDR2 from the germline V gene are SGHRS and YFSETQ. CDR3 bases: TGCGCCAGCAGCTTGGAATTGGGGAGACTAGAGCAGTTCTTC. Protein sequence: CASSLELGRLEQFF.

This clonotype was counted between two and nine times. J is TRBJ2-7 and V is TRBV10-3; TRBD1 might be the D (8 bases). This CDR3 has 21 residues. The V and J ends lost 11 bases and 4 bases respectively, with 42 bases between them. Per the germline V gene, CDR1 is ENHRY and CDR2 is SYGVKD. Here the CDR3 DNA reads TGTGCCTCCCAACCGCAGGGGGCACGGAAGCGGGAATCACACAACGAATACGAGCAGTACTTC. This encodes CASQPQGARKRESHNEYEQYF.

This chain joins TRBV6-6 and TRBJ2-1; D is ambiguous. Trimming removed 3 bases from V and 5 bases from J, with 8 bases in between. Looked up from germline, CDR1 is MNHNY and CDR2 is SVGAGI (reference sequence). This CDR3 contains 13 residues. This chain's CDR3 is CASSYVLNNEQFF. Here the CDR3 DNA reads TGTGCCAGCAGTTATGTCCTGAACAATGAGCAGTTCTTC.

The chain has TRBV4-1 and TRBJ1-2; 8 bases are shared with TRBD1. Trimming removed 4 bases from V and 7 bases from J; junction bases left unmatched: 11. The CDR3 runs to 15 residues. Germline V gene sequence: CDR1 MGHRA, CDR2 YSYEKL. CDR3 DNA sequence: TGCGCCAGCAGCCTCCCTCAGGGGGCGAGGGGTGGCTACACCTTC. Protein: CASSLPQGARGGYTF.

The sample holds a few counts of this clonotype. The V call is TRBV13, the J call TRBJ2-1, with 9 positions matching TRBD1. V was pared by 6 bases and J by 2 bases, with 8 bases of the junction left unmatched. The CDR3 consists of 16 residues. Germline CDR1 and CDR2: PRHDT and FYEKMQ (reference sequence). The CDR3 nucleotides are TGTGCCAGCAGTCCGACGGGGGACAGGGCCTACAATGAGCAGTTCTTC. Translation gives CASSPTGDRAYNEQFF.

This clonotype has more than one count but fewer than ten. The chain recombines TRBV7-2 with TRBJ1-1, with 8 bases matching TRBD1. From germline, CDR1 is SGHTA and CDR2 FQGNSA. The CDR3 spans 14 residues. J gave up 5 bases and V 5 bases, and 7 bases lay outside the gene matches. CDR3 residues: CASSTDRDSTEAFF. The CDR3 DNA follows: TGTGCCAGCAGCACGGACAGGGATTCGACTGAAGCTTTCTTT.

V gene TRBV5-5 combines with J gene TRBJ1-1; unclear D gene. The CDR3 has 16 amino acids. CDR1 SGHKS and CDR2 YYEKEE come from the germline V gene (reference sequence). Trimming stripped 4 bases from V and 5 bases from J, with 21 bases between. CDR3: CASSPLGRSGYTEAFF. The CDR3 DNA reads TGTGCCAGCAGCCCCCTAGGGAGAAGTGGTTATACTGAAGCTTTCTTT.

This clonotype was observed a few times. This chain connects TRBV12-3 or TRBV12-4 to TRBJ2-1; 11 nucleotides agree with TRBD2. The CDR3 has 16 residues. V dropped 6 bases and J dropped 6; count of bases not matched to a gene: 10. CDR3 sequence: CASSRLTSGSFNEQFF. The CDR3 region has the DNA TGTGCCAGCAGCCGTCTCACTAGCGGGAGTTTCAATGAGCAGTTCTTC.

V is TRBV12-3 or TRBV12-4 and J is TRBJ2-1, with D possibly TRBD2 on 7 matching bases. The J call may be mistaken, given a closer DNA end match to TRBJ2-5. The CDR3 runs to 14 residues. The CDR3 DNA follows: TGTGCCAGCAGTTGGGGGGAGGGGGGGGAGACCCAGTACTTC. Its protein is CASSWGEGGETQYF.

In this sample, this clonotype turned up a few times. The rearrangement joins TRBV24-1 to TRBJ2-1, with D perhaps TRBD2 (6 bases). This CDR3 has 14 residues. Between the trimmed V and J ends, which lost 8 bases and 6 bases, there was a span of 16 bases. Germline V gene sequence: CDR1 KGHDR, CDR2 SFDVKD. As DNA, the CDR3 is TGTGCCACCAAAAAGGCGGGGTTCGGCAATGAGCAGTTCTTC. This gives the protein CATKKAGFGNEQFF.